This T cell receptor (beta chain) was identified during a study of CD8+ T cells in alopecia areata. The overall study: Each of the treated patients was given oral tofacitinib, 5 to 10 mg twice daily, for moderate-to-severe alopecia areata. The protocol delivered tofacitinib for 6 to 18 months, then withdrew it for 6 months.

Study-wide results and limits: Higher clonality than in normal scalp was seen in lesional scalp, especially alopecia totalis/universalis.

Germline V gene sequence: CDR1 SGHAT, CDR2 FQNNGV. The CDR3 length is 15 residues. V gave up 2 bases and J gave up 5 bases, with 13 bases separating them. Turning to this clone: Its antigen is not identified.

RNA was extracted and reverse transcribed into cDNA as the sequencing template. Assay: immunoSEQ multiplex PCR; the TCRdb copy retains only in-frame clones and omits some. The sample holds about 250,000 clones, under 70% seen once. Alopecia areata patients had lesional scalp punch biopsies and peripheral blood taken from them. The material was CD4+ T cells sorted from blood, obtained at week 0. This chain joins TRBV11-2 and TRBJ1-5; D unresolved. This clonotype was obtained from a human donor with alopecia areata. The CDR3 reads CASSLNRAPYQPQHF. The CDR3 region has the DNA TGTGCCAGCAGCTTAAATAGGGCTCCTTATCAGCCCCAGCATTTT.